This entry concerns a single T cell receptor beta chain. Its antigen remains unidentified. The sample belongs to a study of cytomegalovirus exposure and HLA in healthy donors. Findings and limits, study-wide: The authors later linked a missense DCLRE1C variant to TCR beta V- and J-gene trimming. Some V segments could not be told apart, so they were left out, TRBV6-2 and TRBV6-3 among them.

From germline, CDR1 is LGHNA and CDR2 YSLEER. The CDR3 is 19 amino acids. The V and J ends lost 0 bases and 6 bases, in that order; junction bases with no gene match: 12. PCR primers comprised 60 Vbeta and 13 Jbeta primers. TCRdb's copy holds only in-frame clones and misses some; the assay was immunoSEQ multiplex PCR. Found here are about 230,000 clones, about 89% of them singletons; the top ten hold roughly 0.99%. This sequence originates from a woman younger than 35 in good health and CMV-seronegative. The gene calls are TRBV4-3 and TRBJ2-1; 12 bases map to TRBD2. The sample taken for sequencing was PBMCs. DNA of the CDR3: TGCGCCAGCAGCCAAGATGGGAGTAGACTAGCGGGAGAGGGCAATGAGCAGTTCTTC. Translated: CASSQDGSRLAGEGNEQFF.